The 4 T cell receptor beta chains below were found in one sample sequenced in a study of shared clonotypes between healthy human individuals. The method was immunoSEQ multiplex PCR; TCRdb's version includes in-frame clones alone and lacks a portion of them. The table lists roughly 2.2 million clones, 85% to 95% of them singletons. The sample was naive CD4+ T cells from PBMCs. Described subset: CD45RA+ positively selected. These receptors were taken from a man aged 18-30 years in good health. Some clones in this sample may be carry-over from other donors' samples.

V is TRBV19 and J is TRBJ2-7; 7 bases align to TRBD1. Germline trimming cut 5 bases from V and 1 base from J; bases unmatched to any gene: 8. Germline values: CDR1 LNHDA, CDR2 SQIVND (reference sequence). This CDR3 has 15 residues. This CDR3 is CASSPRQGRSYEQYF. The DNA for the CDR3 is TGTGCCAGTAGTCCCCGACAGGGAAGGTCCTACGAGCAGTACTTC.

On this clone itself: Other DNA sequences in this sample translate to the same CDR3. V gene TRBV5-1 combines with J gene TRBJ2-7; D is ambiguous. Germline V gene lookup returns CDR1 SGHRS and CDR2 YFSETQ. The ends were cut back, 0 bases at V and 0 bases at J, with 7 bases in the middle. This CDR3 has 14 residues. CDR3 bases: TGCGCCAGCAGCTTGGCCTCGAGCTCCTACGAGCAGTACTTC. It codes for CASSLASSSYEQYF.

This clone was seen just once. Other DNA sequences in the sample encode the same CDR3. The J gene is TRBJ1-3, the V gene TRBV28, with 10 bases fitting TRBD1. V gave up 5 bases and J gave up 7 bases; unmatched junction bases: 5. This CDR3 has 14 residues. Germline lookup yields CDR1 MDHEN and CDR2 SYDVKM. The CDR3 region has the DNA TGTGCCAGCAGTCGACAGGGGGCAAGGAACACCATATATTTT. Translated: CASSRQGARNTIYF. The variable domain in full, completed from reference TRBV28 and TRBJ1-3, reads DVKVTQSSRYLVKRTGEKVFLECVQDMDHENMFWYRQDPGLGLRLIYFSYDVKMKEKGDIPEGYSVSREKKERFSLILESASTNQTSMYLCASSRQGARNTIYFGEGSWLTVV.

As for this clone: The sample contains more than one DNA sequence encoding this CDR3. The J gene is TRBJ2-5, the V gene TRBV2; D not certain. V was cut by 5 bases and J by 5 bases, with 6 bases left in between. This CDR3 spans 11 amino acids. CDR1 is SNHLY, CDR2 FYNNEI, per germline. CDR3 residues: CASSIEETQYF. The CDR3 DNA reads TGTGCCAGCAGTATAGAGGAGACCCAGTACTTC.